This TCR beta chain was identified in a study of T cell responses to AZD1222 COVID-19 vaccine. Study in general: The study pooled second doses at about 4 or about 12 weeks.

Libraries were prepared by immunoSEQ multiplex PCR; TCRdb keeps only in-frame clonotypes and omits some of them. The sample shows 150,000 to 200,000 clones, more than 80% of them seen only once. The germline V and J ends were trimmed by 1 base and 1 base, with 10 bases remaining between them. The CDR3 is made up of 16 amino acids. Germline V CDR1 and CDR2: SGHAT, FQDESV (reference sequence). The source material was peripheral blood, sampled on day 0 of AZD1222 vaccination. This clonotype originated in an adult in good health. V and J are TRBV11-1 and TRBJ2-2; the D is unclear. CDR3 protein: CASSLGAIVNTGELFF. DNA for the CDR3: TGTGCCAGCAGCTTAGGGGCTATCGTGAACACCGGGGAGCTGTTTTTT.